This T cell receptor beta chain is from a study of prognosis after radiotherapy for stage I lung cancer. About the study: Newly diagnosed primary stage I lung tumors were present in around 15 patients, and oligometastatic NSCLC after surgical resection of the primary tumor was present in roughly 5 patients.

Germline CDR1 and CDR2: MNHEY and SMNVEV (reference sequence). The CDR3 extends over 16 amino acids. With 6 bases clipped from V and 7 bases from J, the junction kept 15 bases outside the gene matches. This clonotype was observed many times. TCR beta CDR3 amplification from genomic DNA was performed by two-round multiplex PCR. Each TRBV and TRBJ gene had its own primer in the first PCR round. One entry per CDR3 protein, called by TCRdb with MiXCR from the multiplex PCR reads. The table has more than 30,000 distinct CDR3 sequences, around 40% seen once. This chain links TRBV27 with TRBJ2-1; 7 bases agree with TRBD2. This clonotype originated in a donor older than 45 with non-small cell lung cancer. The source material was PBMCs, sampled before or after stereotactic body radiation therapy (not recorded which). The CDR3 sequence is CASRRSGVLAENEQFF. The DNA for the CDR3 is TGTGCCAGCAGACGCAGCGGGGTTCTCGCTGAGAATGAGCAGTTCTTC.